This TCR beta chain was captured by sequencing in a study of CD8 T cells in ankylosing spondylitis. The CDR3 is made up of 15 amino acids. Per the germline V gene, CDR1 is DFQATT and CDR2 is SNEGSKA (reference sequence). This clonotype has just a few counts. Its antigen is unidentified. General study findings and limits: Disease-linked clones reportedly showed significant enrichment in matched ankylosing spondylitis synovial fluid. Previously reported in reactive arthritis synovial fluid and blood were some of the motif variants. A TCR beta motif of under 10 highly homologous variants seemed to mark ankylosing spondylitis blood.

TCRdb itself ran the 5' RACE reads through MiXCR, one entry per CDR3 protein. In the table there are approximately 500,000 distinct CDR3 sequences, 12% of which are singletons. Sample: blood, either unsorted or a sorted T cell fraction (not recorded which). The sequence derives from a male donor with ankylosing spondylitis. The rearrangement uses TRBV20-1 and TRBJ2-1; the D gene is possibly TRBD2 (7 bases). For the CDR3, the DNA is TGCAGGATAAATGGAGCGGGACACTCCTACAATGAGCAGTTCTTC. This gives the protein CRINGAGHSYNEQFF.